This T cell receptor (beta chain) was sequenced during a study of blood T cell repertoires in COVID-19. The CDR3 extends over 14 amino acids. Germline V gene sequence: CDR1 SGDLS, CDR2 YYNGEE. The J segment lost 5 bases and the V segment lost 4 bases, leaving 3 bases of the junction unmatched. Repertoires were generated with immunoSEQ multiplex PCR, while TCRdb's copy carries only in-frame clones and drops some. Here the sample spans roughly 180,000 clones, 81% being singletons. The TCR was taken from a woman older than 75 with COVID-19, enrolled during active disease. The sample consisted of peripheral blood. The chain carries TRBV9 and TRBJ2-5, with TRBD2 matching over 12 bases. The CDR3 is CASSLAGGGETQYF. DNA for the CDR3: TGTGCCAGCAGCCTAGCGGGAGGGGGCGAGACCCAGTACTTC.